These 4 T cell receptor beta chains were sequenced from one sample in a study of Graves' ophthalmopathy and Graves' hyperthyroidism. TCR beta CDR3 regions were amplified from RNA transcripts. RT-PCR with HTBI primers came first, then second-round multiplex PCR. TCRdb reprocessed the multiplex PCR reads via MiXCR and lists one record per CDR3 protein. Of hundreds of thousands of distinct CDR3 sequences in the sample, roughly 40% were seen once. Material for sequencing was peripheral blood. These receptors were taken from an adult man with Graves' ophthalmopathy.

This clonotype was seen many times. The chain uses TRBV10-3 and TRBJ2-3; the match to TRBD2 covers 14 bases. Germline-derived CDR1 and CDR2 are ENHRY and SYGVKD. V lost 10 bases and J lost 2; bases outside the gene matches: 5. The CDR3 runs to 15 residues. CDR3 DNA sequence: TGTGCCACCCTGACTAGCGGGGGGGCCACAGATACGCAGTATTTT. Translated: CATLTSGGATDTQYF.

This clonotype was counted at least ten times. This sequence joins TRBV24-1 and TRBJ1-2; no clear D. CDR3 length: 14 residues. The germline gives CDR1 KGHDR, CDR2 SFDVKD. V was trimmed by 0 bases and J by 2 bases, leaving 6 bases between them. The CDR3 DNA follows: TGTGCCACCAGTGATTTGGACACCAACTATGGCTACACCTTC. It encodes CATSDLDTNYGYTF.

J is TRBJ2-3 and V is TRBV15, with D hard to call. Trimming took 3 bases from V and 2 from J, leaving 15 bases between them. The CDR3 is 16 residues long. CDR1 is LNHNV, CDR2 YYDKDF, per germline (reference sequence). The CDR3 DNA is TGTGCCACCAGCAGTATCCACCTCCCTCTCACAGATACGCAGTATTTT. Residues: CATSSIHLPLTDTQYF.

This clonotype was seen a handful of times. The V gene is TRBV2, the J gene TRBJ2-7; no definite D call. The germline CDR1 and CDR2 sequences are SNHLY and FYNNEI. Trimming removed 4 bases from V and 2 bases from J, with 15 bases in between. This CDR3 spans 15 amino acids. This CDR3 is CASSVERGNAYEQYF. In DNA form, the CDR3 reads TGTGCCAGCAGTGTGGAGAGAGGTAACGCCTACGAGCAGTACTTC.